This T cell receptor (beta chain) was sequenced in a study of blood T cell repertoires in COVID-19 (dated by TCRdb to 2020 to 2021). At the level of the whole study: The collaborator samples originated in the United States, Italy and Spain and spanned the acute and convalescent phases of COVID-19. Deeply sampled blood TCRbeta repertoires from subjects exposed to, actively infected with, or recovered from COVID-19 were included in the dataset. Where available, HLA class I and class II types were obtained from metadata supplied by the sample provider rather than from assay-based typing. The material from the prospective study consisted of cDNA or gDNA derived from T cells, B-cell-depleted T cells, or PBMCs. A de-identified subject ID, COVID-19 status, age in years and sex were almost always included in the sample metadata. The repertoires were made available in a free public database intended to serve as a resource for research on the immune response to SARS-CoV-2. Samples came from the ongoing ImmuneRACE study (first 160 participants) plus 1,254 subjects from 6 global collaborators. Study-level results and caveats: The quantity of clinical and demographic metadata differed by source and by participant and was supplied without curation.

As to this clone: Its antigen is currently not known. It has no much larger one-base neighbor in the sample; base qualities were not kept.

The immunoSEQ Assay, a bias-controlled multiplex PCR, was used to amplify TCRbeta CDR3 regions from genomic DNA. From the authors' description of their analysis: Within the assay, amplification of reference gene primers was used to estimate how many nucleated cells each sample contained. Sequence reads were collapsed and filtered to measure the absolute abundance of every unique TCRbeta CDR3 rearrangement. Productive Simpson clonality was computed per sample as the square root of Simpson's diversity index over productive rearrangements. TCRdb holds this immuneACCESS table with in-frame rearrangements only. Some clones are missing; in checked studies, unresolved V genes explain under half, and the rest has no known cause. That table is the source of V, J and clone size, and D and trimming were worked out from the DNA. Here the sample has around 250,000 clones; more than 80% occur a single time. In total, the top ten clones hold 3% of the sample.

Whole blood was collected in K2EDTA tubes by collaborating institutions according to the institutions' own protocols. For TCRbeta analysis, collaborators shipped samples in one of three forms: frozen whole blood, isolated PBMCs, or DNA extracted from either of those sample types. From its cysteine to its phenylalanine, the CDR3 spans 14 amino acids. Only the CDR3 DNA stays, 42 bases, in frame from base 1. V is shortened by 3 bases, J by 1 base, and the region joining them spans 10 bases. As encoded in the germline V gene (reference sequence), CDR1 is DFQATT while CDR2 is SNEGSKA. Sequenced sample: peripheral blood. The origin of this receptor is a woman aged 25 to 39 with active or convalescent COVID-19. Recombination linked TRBV20-1 to TRBJ2-1; the D gene is perhaps TRBD2, from 6 matching bases. The DNA sequence reads TGCAGTGCTAGTGGCGGGGCTTCCTACAATGAGCAGTTCTTC. Its translation is CSASGGASYNEQFF.